The 27 T cell receptor beta chains presented below share a single source sample, sequenced in a study of Ad26.COV2.S vaccination and SARS-CoV-2 variants. As for treatment: roughly 20 received Ad26.COV2.S at low or high dose, single or two shots; five or six received placebo; per-sample allocation not given. Sampling took place 63 days after the first vaccine or placebo injection. Some clones are missing from TCRdb's copy, which holds only in-frame ones; the method was immunoSEQ multiplex PCR. The profile shows some 290,000 clones, around 85% of them singletons. The sample in question was peripheral blood, obtained in a trial of Ad26.COV2.S vaccine versus placebo. These receptors were taken from a person aged 18 to 65 who received the Ad26.COV2.S COVID-19 vaccine or a placebo.

The chain employs TRBV7-9 and TRBJ2-5; perhaps TRBD1 as D (5 bases). V was pared by 5 bases and J by 2 bases, with 15 bases between. The germline V gene has CDR1 SEHNR and CDR2 FQNEAQ (reference sequence). This CDR3 contains 15 residues. This chain's CDR3 is CASSLSRTLQETQYF. The CDR3 bases are TGTGCCAGCAGCCTCTCCCGGACACTTCAAGAGACCCAGTACTTC. Full variable domain (missing parts from reference TRBV7-9 and TRBJ2-5): DTGVSQNPRHKITKRGQNVTFRCDPISEHNRLYWYRQTLGQGPEFLTYFQNEAQLEKSRLLSDRFSAERPKGSFSTLEIQRTEQGDSAMYLCASSLSRTLQETQYFGPGTRLLVL.

The chain couples TRBV18 to TRBJ2-5; 8 bases line up with TRBD2. Germline CDR1 is KGHSH and CDR2 is LQKENI. CDR3 length: 14 amino acids. V shed 3 bases and J 0 bases; nucleotides not matched to a gene: 0. The CDR3 is CASSPGLDQETQYF. The CDR3 DNA reads as TGTGCCAGCTCACCGGGACTAGACCAAGAGACCCAGTACTTC.

The V gene is TRBV6-5, the J gene TRBJ2-7, with a weak D call TRBD1 (6 bases). This CDR3 region has 12 residues. CDR1 and CDR2 from the germline V gene are MNHEY and SVGAGI. V was clipped by 6 bases and J by 6 bases, with 12 bases between them. The CDR3 sequence is CASRRTVGEQYF. CDR3 sequence (DNA): TGTGCCAGCAGACGGACAGTTGGCGAGCAGTACTTC.

The V call is TRBV7-2, the J call TRBJ2-5, with D unresolved. V lost 5 bases and J 2 bases, leaving 9 bases between the germline ends. CDR3 length equals 13 residues. Germline V gives CDR1 SGHTA, CDR2 FQGNSA. The CDR3 nucleotides are TGTGCCAGCAGCCGTAACCCTCAAGAGACCCAGTACTTC. Amino acid sequence: CASSRNPQETQYF.

This chain links TRBV2 with TRBJ2-7; D unclear. V was pared by 6 bases and J by 4 bases, with 7 bases between. The V gene's germline CDR1 is SNHLY and CDR2 FYNNEI. This CDR3 is 11 amino acids long. The CDR3 nucleotides are TGTGCCAGCAGCCCGGAGTACGAGCAGTACTTC. Translated: CASSPEYEQYF. Full variable domain (rest looked up from reference TRBV2 and TRBJ2-7): EPEVTQTPSHQVTQMGQEVILRCVPISNHLYFYWYRQILGQKVEFLVSFYNNEISEKSEIFDDQFSVERPDGSNFTLKIRSTKLEDSAMYFCASSPEYEQYFGPGTRLTVT.

The CDR3: CASSQTSGTYNEQFF. The CDR3 DNA follows: TGTGCCAGCAGTCAGACTAGCGGGACCTACAATGAGCAGTTCTTC. V and J are TRBV6-5 and TRBJ2-1; TRBD2 aligns across 11 bases. CDR1 is MNHEY and CDR2 is SVGAGI in the germline V gene. The V segment lost 5 bases and the J segment 2 bases; nucleotides outside the gene matches: 2. This CDR3 is built from 15 residues.

A few counts support this clone. V usage is TRBV4-2 and J usage is TRBJ2-3, with 12 bases fitting TRBD2. Germline CDR1 LGHNA, CDR2 YNFKEQ. After removal of 1 base from V and 6 bases from J, the junction contained 5 bases not matched to a gene. The CDR3 is 16 amino acids. Here the CDR3 DNA reads TGTGCCAGCAGCCAAGCCCTAGCGGGGGGGCCGGATACGCAGTATTTT. Its translation is CASSQALAGGPDTQYF.

This chain connects TRBV20-1 to TRBJ2-5; the D gene is possibly TRBD2 (6 bases). V was shortened by 3 bases and J by 1 base, with 12 bases between the two germline ends. Germline-derived CDR1 and CDR2 are DFQATT and SNEGSKA (reference sequence). CDR3 length equals 14 residues. The CDR3 region is CSASRLAIQETQYF. The CDR3 DNA sequence: TGCAGTGCTAGTCGGCTAGCGATCCAAGAGACCCAGTACTTC.

The genes are TRBV3-1 (or the pseudogene TRBV3-2) and TRBJ2-5, with TRBD1 matching 9 bases. V was pared by 1 base and J by 9 bases, with 6 bases of the junction left unmatched. Germline CDR1 and CDR2: LGHDT and YNNKEL (reference sequence). There are 14 residues in the CDR3. The CDR3 loop reads CASSQGDRAGAQYF. In DNA, the CDR3 is TGTGCCAGCAGCCAAGGGGACAGGGCCGGGGCCCAGTACTTC.

Only one count was recorded for this clone. J is TRBJ1-2 and V is TRBV12-5; D may be TRBD1 (5 bases). The V end was cut by 5 bases, the J end by 3 bases, with 10 bases between. This CDR3 region has 13 residues. CDR1 and CDR2 from the germline V gene are LGHNT and FRNRAP. The CDR3 reads CASGLRADYGYTF. For the CDR3, the DNA is TGTGCTAGTGGTCTCAGGGCGGACTATGGCTACACCTTC.

The J gene is TRBJ1-1, the V gene TRBV28; 12 bases are a match to TRBD1. The V and J ends lost 8 bases and 7 bases, in that order; junction bases with no gene match: 5. The CDR3 runs 13 residues. Germline V gene lookup returns CDR1 MDHEN and CDR2 SYDVKM. The CDR3: CASPGQGAGEAFF. CDR3 coding DNA: TGTGCCAGCCCGGGACAGGGGGCCGGTGAAGCTTTCTTT. Based on the CDR3 plus reference TRBV28 and TRBJ1-1, the full variable domain is DVKVTQSSRYLVKRTGEKVFLECVQDMDHENMFWYRQDPGLGLRLIYFSYDVKMKEKGDIPEGYSVSREKKERFSLILESASTNQTSMYLCASPGQGAGEAFFGQGTRLTVV.

V and J are TRBV11-2 and TRBJ2-5; weak D call: TRBD1 (5 bases). Per germline, CDR1 SGHAT and CDR2 FQNNGV. CDR3 size: 15 residues. The germline V and J ends were trimmed by 0 bases and 1 base, with 9 bases remaining between them. The CDR3 loop is CASSLEGPPQETQYF. The CDR3 bases are TGTGCCAGCAGCTTAGAGGGGCCTCCCCAAGAGACCCAGTACTTC.

The chain employs TRBV5-1 and TRBJ1-1, with D possibly matching TRBD1 (5 bases). V lost 6 bases, J lost 3 bases, and 15 bases lay in between. Germline lookup yields CDR1 SGHRS and CDR2 YFSETQ. This CDR3 is built from 14 residues. CDR3 in amino acids: CASKKAGTDTEAFF. The CDR3 nucleotides are TGCGCCAGCAAAAAGGCAGGGACGGACACTGAAGCTTTCTTT.

This chain connects TRBV29-1 to TRBJ1-1, with 7 bases lining up with TRBD1. The V and J ends lost 8 bases and 1 base, in that order; junction bases with no gene match: 10. Germline-derived CDR1 and CDR2 are SQVTM and ANQGSEA. This CDR3 comprises 14 residues. The CDR3 nucleotides are TGCAGCTCTCGCAGGGGGAGGGCGAACACTGAAGCTTTCTTT. This translates into CSSRRGRANTEAFF.

The chain recombines TRBV7-9 with TRBJ2-2; maybe TRBD1 (6 bases). The germline CDR1 and CDR2 sequences are SEHNR and FQNEAQ (reference sequence). CDR3 length: 14 residues. V gave up 5 bases and J gave up 8 bases, with 15 bases separating them. The CDR3 DNA reads TGTGCCAGCAGCAAGGAGACAGGACGGGGGGAGCTGTTTTTT. This codes for CASSKETGRGELFF. The whole variable domain, remainder taken from reference TRBV7-9 and TRBJ2-2, is DTGVSQNPRHKITKRGQNVTFRCDPISEHNRLYWYRQTLGQGPEFLTYFQNEAQLEKSRLLSDRFSAERPKGSFSTLEIQRTEQGDSAMYLCASSKETGRGELFFGEGSRLTVL.

The chain recombines TRBV6-1 with TRBJ1-5; no definite D call. Germline V gene sequence: CDR1 MNHNS, CDR2 SASEGT. V dropped 0 bases and J dropped 0 bases, with 6 bases sitting between them. The CDR3 contains 15 residues. The CDR3 DNA reads TGTGCCAGCAGTGAAGCCGAATTTAGCAATCAGCCCCAGCATTTT. Translation: CASSEAEFSNQPQHF.

The V gene is TRBV24-1, the J gene TRBJ2-2; TRBD1 might be the D (7 bases). V dropped 0 bases and J dropped 5 bases, with 12 bases sitting between them. Germline-derived CDR1 and CDR2 are KGHDR and SFDVKD. CDR3 length equals 16 residues. The CDR3 is CATSDLGGGRTGELFF. CDR3 nucleotides: TGTGCCACCAGTGATTTGGGAGGGGGCCGGACCGGGGAGCTGTTTTTT.

The chain links TRBV5-4 to TRBJ2-7; either TRBD1 or TRBD2 may fit D (5 bases each). The CDR3 length is 13 residues. Per germline, CDR1 SGHNT and CDR2 YYREEE (reference sequence). V was clipped by 6 bases and J by 2 bases, with 12 bases between them. The CDR3, as DNA: TGTGCCAGCAACCGGGACGGGGCCTACGAGCAGTACTTC. It translates to CASNRDGAYEQYF.

The chain uses TRBV5-1 and TRBJ1-2; no firm D call. CDR3 size: 13 residues. Trimming removed 3 bases from V and 2 bases from J, with 8 bases in between. Germline loops: CDR1 SGHRS, CDR2 YFSETQ. Here the CDR3 DNA reads TGCGCCAGCAGCTCCGGGGAGAACTATGGCTACACCTTC. Its translation: CASSSGENYGYTF.

This chain links TRBV12-3 or TRBV12-4 with TRBJ1-4; perhaps TRBD1 as D (5 bases). The CDR3 extends over 12 amino acids. V was shortened by 6 bases and J by 8 bases, with 10 bases between the two germline ends. This CDR3 reads CASSRKGEKLFF. The DNA for the CDR3 is TGTGCCAGCAGCCGAAAGGGGGAAAAACTGTTTTTT.

This chain joins TRBV7-9 and TRBJ1-1; TRBD1 matches 8 bases. The CDR3 length is 14 residues. Trimming removed 2 bases from V and 11 bases from J; junction bases left unmatched: 10. From germline, CDR1 is SEHNR and CDR2 FQNEAQ (reference sequence). The CDR3 nucleotides are TGTGCCAGCAGCTTATACGAGGGGGCAGGGGGCGCTTTCTTT. Its translation is CASSLYEGAGGAFF. Looking up the rest from reference TRBV7-9 and TRBJ1-1 gives the full variable domain: DTGVSQNPRHKITKRGQNVTFRCDPISEHNRLYWYRQTLGQGPEFLTYFQNEAQLEKSRLLSDRFSAERPKGSFSTLEIQRTEQGDSAMYLCASSLYEGAGGAFFGQGTRLTVV.

The sample holds one count of this clone. V is TRBV5-1 and J is TRBJ2-7; 10 bases line up with TRBD2. Germline assignment: CDR1 SGHRS and CDR2 YFSETQ. Trimming took 0 bases from V and 1 from J; bases not matched to a gene: 4. The CDR3 spans 16 residues. The CDR3 nucleotides read TGCGCCAGCAGCTTGGGGCTAGCGGGGGATTCCTACGAGCAGTACTTC. It codes for CASSLGLAGDSYEQYF.

The V and J genes are TRBV28 and TRBJ2-5, with TRBD1 identical over 10 bases. J gave up 5 bases and V 6 bases, and 9 bases lay outside the gene matches. The CDR3 has 15 amino acids. In germline, CDR1 is MDHEN, CDR2 SYDVKM. CDR3 in amino acids: CASSSGQGYMETQYF. The CDR3 region has the DNA TGTGCCAGCAGCTCGGGACAGGGGTATATGGAGACCCAGTACTTC.

The chain joins TRBV19 to TRBJ1-5; no firm D call. Germline V gene data show CDR1 as LNHDA and CDR2 as SQIVND (reference sequence). V dropped 8 bases and J dropped 0 bases, with 14 bases sitting between them. This CDR3 comprises 15 residues. CDR3 loop: CASLRKENSNQPQHF. The CDR3 bases are TGTGCCAGTTTAAGAAAAGAGAATAGCAATCAGCCCCAGCATTTT.

V is TRBV5-1 and J is TRBJ2-2; D might be TRBD1 (6 bases). CDR3 length: 17 amino acids. The V and J ends lost 1 base and 1 base respectively, with 14 bases between them. Germline loops: CDR1 SGHRS, CDR2 YFSETQ. CDR3 region: CASSLRGRTENTGELFF. The CDR3 coding sequence is TGCGCCAGCAGCTTGAGGGGTCGGACAGAGAACACCGGGGAGCTGTTTTTT.

This clone was detected only once. CDR3 sequence (DNA): TGTGCCACCAGTGACCTAAGTAGGGGGACAGATACGCAGTATTTT. Its translation: CATSDLSRGTDTQYF. This chain links TRBV24-1 with TRBJ2-3; TRBD1 might be the D (6 bases). The germline V and J ends were trimmed by 4 bases and 3 bases, with 13 bases remaining between them. The CDR3 sequence is 15 residues long. Germline CDR1 reads KGHDR; CDR2 reads SFDVKD.

This clone was recorded at least ten times. In DNA, the CDR3 is TGTGCCAGCAGCCCGGACTGGCAGGGCCGAGAGACCCAGTACTTC. This translates into CASSPDWQGRETQYF. This chain links TRBV11-2 with TRBJ2-5; TRBD1 or TRBD2 may be the D gene (5 bases each). In germline, CDR1 is SGHAT, CDR2 FQNNGV. The V end was cut by 5 bases, the J end by 4 bases, with 17 bases between. CDR3 length: 15 amino acids.